These 30 T cell receptor beta chains originate from one sample sequenced in a study of beta chain features in type 1 diabetes. Study results and caveats: Moderate but significant shortening of TCRB CDR3s was recorded in all four CD4+ subsets from Type 1 diabetes patients.

These receptors' targets are unknown. Sequenced material consisted of expressed TCRB transcripts (all of the isolated RNA was reverse transcribed). Repertoires were generated with immunoSEQ multiplex PCR, while TCRdb's copy carries only in-frame clones and drops some. The table has 300,000 or so clones, approximately 9.9% seen once. Sequencing used central memory CD4+ T cells from blood. The receptors stem from a young man with type 1 diabetes.

The table lists this clone with a few counts. Other DNA sequences in this specimen translate into the identical CDR3. The V call is TRBV7-2, the J call TRBJ2-7; TRBD2 might be the D (5 bases). Germline lookup yields CDR1 SGHTA and CDR2 FQGNSA. The CDR3 is 14 amino acids. V dropped 1 base and J dropped 2 bases, with 9 bases sitting between them. The CDR3 DNA follows: TGTGCCAGCAGCTTAGGTCGGGGAACCTACGAGCAGTACTTC. Translation: CASSLGRGTYEQYF.

This clone has a handful of counts. The rearrangement joins TRBV10-1 to TRBJ2-1; 7 bases are shared with TRBD1. CDR1 is WNHNN and CDR2 is SYGVQD in the germline V gene (reference sequence). The V and J ends lost 6 bases and 9 bases, in that order; junction bases with no gene match: 2. The CDR3 loop spans 11 amino acids. This CDR3 is CASSTGVEQFF. The CDR3 region has the DNA TGCGCCAGCAGCACAGGGGTTGAGCAGTTCTTC.

The chain combines TRBV18 with TRBJ2-1; D is unclear. This CDR3 has 12 residues. Germline V gene data show CDR1 as KGHSH and CDR2 as LQKENI. The ends were cut back, 2 bases at V and 10 bases at J, with 9 bases in the middle. The chain's CDR3 is CASSPTAREQFF. CDR3 bases: TGTGCCAGCTCACCAACCGCCAGGGAGCAGTTCTTC.

This clone was seen more than once but under ten times. The chain is built from TRBV18 and TRBJ1-4; 8 nucleotides align to TRBD1. V trimming: 6 bases; J trimming: 3 bases; junction bases outside the gene matches: 3. The CDR3 extends over 14 amino acids. CDR1 and CDR2 (germline): KGHSH, LQKENI. The CDR3 bases are TGTGCCAGCTCCGTGACAGGGGCTAATGAAAAACTGTTTTTT. It codes for CASSVTGANEKLFF.

This clone was found many times. The V call is TRBV6-1, the J call TRBJ2-1; TRBD1 aligns across 8 bases. CDR1 MNHNS and CDR2 SASEGT come from the germline V gene. After removal of 6 bases from V and 7 bases from J, the junction contained 5 bases not matched to a gene. The CDR3 extends over 13 amino acids. Written as DNA, the CDR3 is TGTGCCAGCAGCCCGGACAGGGTGAATGAGCAGTTCTTC. This translates into CASSPDRVNEQFF.

This clone was observed a few times. The chain's CDR3 is CASSGRTTLGDTQYF. CDR3 DNA: TGTGCCAGCAGCGGGAGGACTACCCTGGGGGATACGCAGTATTTT. The V and J genes are TRBV7-2 and TRBJ2-3, with D maybe TRBD2 (6 bases). The germline V gene has CDR1 SGHTA and CDR2 FQGNSA. Trimming left V 5 bases short and J 6 bases short, with 18 bases between. The CDR3 consists of 15 residues.

J is TRBJ2-3 and V is TRBV29-1; no clear D. Germline V gene data show CDR1 as SQVTM and CDR2 as ANQGSEA. The V and J ends lost 0 bases and 4 bases respectively, with 11 bases between them. The CDR3 is made up of 14 amino acids. DNA for the CDR3: TGCAGCGTTGAAGATCTCGGAGTAGCAGATACGCAGTATTTT. It is translated as CSVEDLGVADTQYF.

In this sample, this clone turned up a few times. The chain combines TRBV5-1 with TRBJ2-1; TRBD1 aligns across 10 bases. V lost 4 bases, J lost 8 bases, and 6 bases stayed unmatched. Germline loops: CDR1 SGHRS, CDR2 YFSETQ. This CDR3 is built from 14 residues. The chain's CDR3 is CASSLGQGEDEQFF. The CDR3 coding sequence is TGCGCCAGCAGCCTTGGACAGGGGGAAGATGAGCAGTTCTTC.

This clone was observed a handful of times. V gene TRBV9 combines with J gene TRBJ2-3, with TRBD2 matching over 7 bases. V gave up 3 bases and J gave up 2 bases; unmatched junction bases: 12. From germline, CDR1 is SGDLS and CDR2 YYNGEE. The CDR3 length is 17 residues. CDR3 in DNA: TGTGCCAGCAGCGGTGGTGGGGCTAGCGGAGACACAGATACGCAGTATTTT. Protein product: CASSGGGASGDTDTQYF.

This chain links TRBV6-5 with TRBJ2-7, with a tentative D call TRBD2 (6 bases). Germline CDR1 is MNHEY and CDR2 is SVGAGI. Trimming pared 8 bases from V and 4 bases from J, leaving 18 bases between. The CDR3 consists of 14 residues. CDR3 residues: CASGRGRGGYEQYF. CDR3 nucleotides: TGTGCCAGCGGTAGAGGGCGAGGAGGGTACGAGCAGTACTTC.

The chain couples TRBV19 to TRBJ1-1; D is uncertain. The germline V and J ends were trimmed by 2 bases and 4 bases, with 14 bases remaining between them. CDR1 and CDR2 (germline): LNHDA, SQIVND (reference sequence). This CDR3 spans 15 amino acids. CDR3 sequence reads: CASSISGSSGTEAFF. CDR3 nucleotide sequence: TGTGCCAGTAGTATATCGGGCTCAAGCGGCACTGAAGCTTTCTTT.

This clone turned up a few times. The J gene is TRBJ1-3, the V gene TRBV5-4; TRBD1 might be the D (5 bases). CDR1 is SGHNT, CDR2 YYREEE, per germline (reference sequence). V gave up 2 bases and J gave up 5 bases, with 20 bases separating them. The CDR3 extends over 17 amino acids. CDR3 region: CASSLDPRGSSRNTIYF. The CDR3 nucleotides read TGTGCCAGCAGCTTAGACCCTCGGGGGTCAAGTAGAAACACCATATATTTT.

As concerns this clone: Other nucleotide sequences from this sample produce the same CDR3. V gene TRBV7-2 combines with J gene TRBJ2-3, with TRBD2 identical over 10 bases. CDR1 and CDR2 from the germline V gene are SGHTA and FQGNSA. Trimming removed 5 bases from V and 4 bases from J; junction bases left unmatched: 3. This CDR3 spans 14 amino acids. In DNA, the CDR3 is TGTGCCAGCAGCCCGGGACTAGCGTCAGATACGCAGTATTTT. Encoded protein: CASSPGLASDTQYF. The full variable domain, with the rest looked up from reference TRBV7-2 and TRBJ2-3, is GAGVSQSPSNKVTEKGKDVELRCDPISGHTALYWYRQSLGQGLEFLIYFQGNSAPDKSGLPSDRFSAERTGGSVSTLTIQRTQQEDSAVYLCASSPGLASDTQYFGPGTRLTVL.

The rearrangement joins TRBV27 to TRBJ1-5, with D tentatively TRBD1 (5 bases). The CDR3 extends over 17 amino acids. CDR1 and CDR2 (germline): MNHEY, SMNVEV (reference sequence). V gave up 6 bases and J gave up 0 bases, with 18 bases separating them. The DNA for the CDR3 is TGTGCCAGCAGCCGGCACCAAGACAGCGATAGCAATCAGCCCCAGCATTTT. This translates into CASSRHQDSDSNQPQHF.

This rearrangement joins TRBV14 to TRBJ1-6; D gene ambiguous. Germline-derived CDR1 and CDR2 are SGHDN and FVKESK. Trimming took off 2 bases at V and 9 bases at J, with 14 bases between the two ends. The CDR3 is 15 amino acids. The CDR3 sequence is CASSQQARLGSPLHF. The CDR3 bases are TGTGCCAGCAGCCAACAAGCCAGACTCGGTTCACCCCTCCACTTT.

Regarding this clone: The same CDR3 also results from other DNA sequences found in this sample. This chain connects TRBV7-9 to TRBJ2-3, with D perhaps matching TRBD2 (5 bases). V gave up 4 bases and J gave up 5 bases, with 10 bases separating them. CDR1 SEHNR and CDR2 FQNEAQ come from the germline V gene (reference sequence). The length of the CDR3 is 13 residues. The CDR3 region has the DNA TGTGCCAGCAGCTCAGGACGGGGAGATACGCAGTATTTT. Its translation is CASSSGRGDTQYF.

The rearrangement uses TRBV7-2 and TRBJ2-7; D may be TRBD1 or TRBD2 (5 bases each). Trimming cost V 4 bases and J 5 bases, with 15 bases left between them. Germline CDR1 and CDR2: SGHTA and FQGNSA. The CDR3 is made up of 14 amino acids. CDR3 bases: TGTGCCAGCAGCTATATCATTCGGGGCAACGAGCAGTACTTC. It yields the protein CASSYIIRGNEQYF.

V usage is TRBV7-8 and J usage is TRBJ1-5, with 7 bases lining up with TRBD1. This CDR3 contains 15 residues. Trimming removed 7 bases from V and 3 bases from J; junction bases left unmatched: 9. CDR1 and CDR2 from the germline V gene are SGHVS and FQNEAQ. CDR3 sequence reads: CASTEGTAHNQPQHF. In DNA, the CDR3 is TGTGCCAGCACCGAGGGGACAGCGCACAATCAGCCCCAGCATTTT.

This clone came up a few times. The chain couples TRBV6-1 to TRBJ2-1; no definite D call. V dropped 5 bases and J dropped 5 bases, with 10 bases sitting between them. The CDR3 covers 13 residues. Per the germline V gene, CDR1 is MNHNS and CDR2 is SASEGT. The CDR3 spells CASSQPQDNEQFF. As DNA, the CDR3 is TGTGCCAGCAGTCAGCCCCAGGACAATGAGCAGTTCTTC.

There are a few counts of this clone. The sample contains more than one DNA sequence encoding this CDR3. The J gene is TRBJ2-7, the V gene TRBV7-2; D is uncertain. Germline CDR1 and CDR2: SGHTA and FQGNSA. Trimming stripped 5 bases from V and 0 bases from J, with 11 bases between. The CDR3 runs to 14 residues. CDR3 coding DNA: TGTGCCAGCAGCCTTTCATTCAGCTCCTACGAGCAGTACTTC. It yields the protein CASSLSFSSYEQYF.

The chain combines TRBV6-5 with TRBJ1-6; the D gene is possibly TRBD1 (5 bases). CDR1 and CDR2 from the germline V gene are MNHEY and SVGAGI. This CDR3 comprises 15 residues. V was cut by 5 bases and J by 6 bases, with 14 bases left in between. As DNA, the CDR3 is TGTGCCAGCAGTGCCAGAGGGGACGGTAATTCACCCCTCCACTTT. Protein: CASSARGDGNSPLHF.

This clone was recorded a few times. J is TRBJ1-6 and V is TRBV19; 11 bases match TRBD1. The CDR3 has 14 residues. V trimming: 6 bases; J trimming: 9 bases; junction bases outside the gene matches: 4. Per germline, CDR1 LNHDA and CDR2 SQIVND (reference sequence). The CDR3 here is CASRGTGGGSPLHF. CDR3 nucleotides: TGTGCCAGTAGAGGGACAGGGGGTGGTTCACCCCTCCACTTT.

V usage is TRBV25-1 and J usage is TRBJ1-2; D is unresolved. There are 12 residues in the CDR3. Trimming shortened V by 8 bases and J by 6 bases, and 13 bases separated the two germline ends. Germline-derived CDR1 and CDR2 are MGHDK and SYGVNS. In DNA, the CDR3 is TGTGCCAGCGCCAGCCGGACGGATGGCTACACCTTC. Residues: CASASRTDGYTF.

The J gene is TRBJ1-2, the V gene TRBV9, with D unclear. Trimming left V 1 base short and J 6 bases short, with 13 bases between. CDR1 and CDR2 (germline): SGDLS, YYNGEE. The CDR3 is 14 residues long. The CDR3 nucleotides are TGTGCCAGCAGCGTAAATTCCGTCACAGATGGCTACACCTTC. It translates to CASSVNSVTDGYTF.

This chain connects TRBV5-1 to TRBJ1-6; 11 bases agree with TRBD1. The CDR3 consists of 14 residues. V shed 6 bases and J 7 bases; nucleotides not matched to a gene: 3. In germline, CDR1 is SGHRS, CDR2 YFSETQ. CDR3 coding DNA: TGCGCCAGCACCGGGACAGGGGGAAATTCACCCCTCCACTTT. As protein: CASTGTGGNSPLHF.

The chain combines TRBV9 with TRBJ2-3, with 8 bases lining up with TRBD2. V was pared by 2 bases and J by 6 bases, with 8 bases of the junction left unmatched. Germline lookup yields CDR1 SGDLS and CDR2 YYNGEE. There are 15 residues in the CDR3. This CDR3 reads CASSVISGAGDTQYF. The CDR3 bases are TGTGCCAGCAGCGTTATTAGCGGGGCAGGCGATACGCAGTATTTT.

The J gene is TRBJ1-1, the V gene TRBV14; D gene uncertain. V was trimmed by 1 base and J by 4 bases, leaving 10 bases between them. This CDR3 spans 14 amino acids. CDR1 and CDR2 from the germline V gene are SGHDN and FVKESK. CDR3 DNA sequence: TGTGCCAGCAGCCAAGTCTCAGCGAGCACTGAAGCTTTCTTT. The encoded protein is CASSQVSASTEAFF.

This clone has a count of ten or more. The chain employs TRBV29-1 and TRBJ2-1; D possibly corresponds to TRBD1 (6 bases). Trimming removed 3 bases at V and 0 bases at J, with 12 bases between. Germline assignment: CDR1 SQVTM and CDR2 ANQGSEA. The CDR3 has 15 residues. CDR3 bases: TGCAGCGTTGACTCCGGGACATCCTCCTACAATGAGCAGTTCTTC. Translated: CSVDSGTSSYNEQFF.

This clone was counted only a few times. The chain uses TRBV7-2 and TRBJ2-7; D might be TRBD1 or TRBD2, each matching 6 bases. The CDR3 extends over 16 amino acids. Trimming took 5 bases from V and 4 from J, leaving 21 bases between them. CDR1 SGHTA and CDR2 FQGNSA come from the germline V gene. This chain's CDR3 is CASSRSAGGLFYEQYF. CDR3 DNA: TGTGCCAGCAGCAGGTCGGCTGGGGGGCTTTTTTACGAGCAGTACTTC. Together with reference TRBV7-2 and TRBJ2-7, the CDR3 gives the full variable domain: GAGVSQSPSNKVTEKGKDVELRCDPISGHTALYWYRQSLGQGLEFLIYFQGNSAPDKSGLPSDRFSAERTGGSVSTLTIQRTQQEDSAVYLCASSRSAGGLFYEQYFGPGTRLTVT.

CDR3 region: CSARDNQPQHF. For the CDR3, the DNA is TGCAGTGCTAGAGATAATCAGCCCCAGCATTTT. V is TRBV20-1 and J is TRBJ1-5; D is undetermined. CDR3 length equals 11 residues. V was shortened by 0 bases and J by 4 bases, with 1 base between the two germline ends. Per the germline V gene, CDR1 is DFQATT and CDR2 is SNEGSKA (reference sequence).